The present entry profiles one T cell receptor (beta chain) with its context. Its cognate antigen has yet to be identified. No clone much larger than this one lies a single base away; base qualities are absent. Genomic DNA was the input for TRB sequencing, which was run either with the immunoSEQ assay at survey resolution or with the hsTCRB kit. The paper's processing steps were these. The immunoSEQ software was used for initial read processing, and the LymphoSeq R package was used for repertoire analyses. Clonality was calculated as 1 minus normalized Shannon entropy, and the Gini coefficient was also calculated for each TRB dataset. Phenotypes of unsorted samples were inferred by mapping TRB sequences from sorted subsets of the recipient or donor onto unsorted samples of the same recipient. Held by TCRdb, this immuneACCESS table contains in-frame sequences only and omits some clones. Under half of the omission traces to an unresolved V gene where checked; the cause of the rest is unknown. The DNA gave D and trimming, while V, J and clone size come from that table. The sample contains 22,000 or so clones, roughly two thirds of them found a single time. The ten biggest clones cover approximately 0.59% of the sample.

This entry belongs to a study of T cells after posttransplantation cyclophosphamide (TCRdb year 2016). The study in broad terms: Using TRB sequencing, the study followed how the T cell repertoire rebuilt after myeloablative bone marrow transplantation with posttransplantation cyclophosphamide given as GVHD prophylaxis. Because TRA and TRB clonality correlated tightly in 8 to 10 samples, the subsequent TCR analyses were limited to TRB only. Public TRB sequences were checked against a database of over 3,600 sequences associated with responses to pathogens, tumor antigens, self-antigens and alloantigens. TRB sequencing was performed on blood from all 35 or so PTCy patients with 1-year posttransplant specimens. In 3 patients, TRB sequencing was also performed on up to about 3 more blood samples taken 2 to 5.2 years after transplant, and in 4 patients, pretransplant blood was also TRB-sequenced. Samples from under 40 PTCy-treated patients and 15 to 20 related bone marrow donors of those patients were subjected to antigen receptor sequencing. Overall results and qualifications from the work: The TRB repertoires of T cells infiltrating skin or the GI tract showed only limited overlap with the TRB repertoires found in blood. Donor-recipient similarity was low at 1-2 months but increased during the first year, and donor CD8+ memory clones often dominated later blood repertoires. Across the 45 patients, TRB clonality was highly associated with recipient CMV seropositivity and CMV reactivation, and diversity with PTCy was similar to that in the CNI/methotrexate controls.

V is cut by 6 bases and J by 8 bases, and the space between the germline ends is 20 bases. From the germline V gene, CDR1 is MDHEN and CDR2 is SYDVKM. Counted from cysteine to phenylalanine, this CDR3 has 15 amino acids. Only the CDR3 part of the read is kept: 45 bases, read in frame from the first base. Peripheral blood samples were provided by related bone marrow donors on the day of marrow donation. Peripheral blood and bone marrow mononuclear cells were isolated by Ficoll-Hypaque density centrifugation and were cryopreserved. Sorting of CD4+ and CD8+ T cells, including naive and memory subsets, was performed by FACS on a FACSAria II.

The chain uses TRBV28 and TRBJ2-1, with the identity of the D gene unclear. This TCR came from a woman aged 60-70 years in good health, CMV-negative, and a related stem cell transplant donor. Sequencing was done on a sample of memory CD4+ T cells sorted from PBMCs. The DNA sequence follows: TGTGCCAGCAGCGAGATTAGCCGTTCCAACCATGAGCAGTTCTTC. Its coded protein is CASSEISRSNHEQFF.